This TCR beta chain was retrieved from a study of T cell responses to AZD1222 COVID-19 vaccine. Germline lookup yields CDR1 MNHEY and CDR2 SMNVEV (reference sequence). The junction had 11 bases not matched to a gene; V was cut back by 6 bases and J by 10 bases. CDR3 length equals 14 residues. Repertoires were generated with immunoSEQ multiplex PCR, while TCRdb's copy carries only in-frame clones and drops some. The table has 180,000 or so clones, more than 70% seen once. This clonotype was sampled from an adult who received the AZD1222 COVID-19 vaccine. The chain is built from TRBV27 and TRBJ2-1, with 8 bases lining up with TRBD2. Sequencing was performed on peripheral blood, taken 28 days after the second AZD1222 dose. The CDR3, as DNA: TGTGCCAGCAGCAATACTCGCCAGCGGGGGGAGCAGTTCTTC. Protein: CASSNTRQRGEQFF.